Given below is one T cell receptor beta chain in context. This receptor's antigen is unknown. Within one base of it there is no much larger clone, and no base qualities were kept. The data are from a study of T-cell reconstitution after alpha-beta-depleted transplantation in children (dated by TCRdb to 2016 to 2017). General notes on the study: Using TCR repertoire profiling, the study followed T-cell immune reconstitution in a quantitative way in children after TCRalphabeta/CD19-depleted allogeneic hematopoietic cell transplantation.

This specimen's treatment or condition label, per the study, means: allogeneic hematopoietic cell transplantation with graft depleted of TCRalphabeta T cells and CD19 B cells. The children who served as transplant recipients had been given grafts of TCRalphabeta/CD19-depleted allogeneic hematopoietic cells. Points the paper makes about the study in general: Apparently early alphabetaT-cell count recovery about two months after transplant reportedly relied on only several hundred rapidly expanded clones derived from non-depleted graft cells. In some patients, the high TCRbeta diversity seen at day 60 was put down to recipient T cells and intrathymic progenitors that had survived conditioning. Over the following months the frequencies of hyperexpanded clones went down, and after one year T-cell counts and TCRbeta diversity were mostly credited to newly produced T cells.

Library construction relied on PCR. The sequencing machine was an Illumina HiSeq 2500. Molecular barcoding was employed in the preparation of TCR libraries, with unique molecular identifiers being used to normalize TCRbeta repertoire quantification. TCRdb ran its own pipeline on the public reads, namely fastp trimming at Q25 and MiXCR clone calling, and kept in-frame beta chains. Rows with one shared CDR3 protein collapse into an entry with the most common genes and DNA. Across this sample there are 550,000 to 600,000 distinct CDR3 sequences, with approximately 22% seen only once. 11% to 15% of the sample is in the top ten clones. Material: PBMCs, mostly from graft donor cells, obtained 360 days after TCRalphabeta/CD19-depleted stem cell transplant. The TCR originated in a boy in the first two years of life who had a stem cell transplant for acute myeloid leukemia, so the T cells may come from the graft donor.

The CDR3 corresponds to CASSFTRDNNEQFF. The sequenced DNA is TGTGCCAGCAGCTTCACCCGGGACAACAATGAGCAGTTCTTC. In this chain, TRBV11-2 is recombined with TRBJ2-1; TRBD1 is a weak D gene call, 6 bases matching. The germline V gene sets CDR1 to SGHAT and CDR2 to FQNNGV. From its cysteine to its phenylalanine, the CDR3 spans 14 amino acids. Kept here is only the CDR3 DNA, which spans 42 bases and is read in frame from base 1. A distance of 11 bases separates the germline ends of V and J, which lose 3 bases and 5 bases respectively.